The 10 T cell receptor beta chains below all came from one sample that was sequenced in a study of blood T cells in healthy people across ages. For the second PCR, which ran for 7 to 11 cycles, a sample-barcoded 5' primer and a J-beta primer mix were used. TCRdb reanalysed the 5' RACE reads using MiXCR and keeps one entry per CDR3 protein. This sample has 1.5 million to 2 million distinct CDR3 sequences, with about 28% found just once. Sequenced sample: blood. The receptors stem from a woman aged 30 to 39 in good health.

This clonotype was recorded at least ten times. The chain joins TRBV11-2 to TRBJ2-7, with TRBD1 matching 10 bases. This CDR3 region has 15 residues. The trim removed 6 bases at V and 2 bases at J, leaving 7 bases unmatched. Per germline, CDR1 SGHAT and CDR2 FQNNGV. This CDR3 is CASRLAGTGAYEQYF. The CDR3 nucleotides are TGTGCCAGCAGGTTGGCGGGGACAGGGGCCTACGAGCAGTACTTC.

In its sample, this clonotype was seen many times. The chain recombines TRBV29-1 with TRBJ2-7, with TRBD2 matching 12 bases. Germline lookup yields CDR1 SQVTM and CDR2 ANQGSEA. The CDR3 extends over 12 amino acids. V was pared by 7 bases and J by 7 bases, with 5 bases of the junction left unmatched. CDR3 DNA: TGCAGCGCCGGACTAGCGGGGAGGGAGCAGTACTTC. Its translation is CSAGLAGREQYF.

The chain carries TRBV20-1 and TRBJ1-6, with D possibly TRBD1 on 6 matching bases. This CDR3 contains 15 residues. Trimming took 2 bases from V and 5 from J, leaving 13 bases between them. Germline V gene lookup returns CDR1 DFQATT and CDR2 SNEGSKA (reference sequence). The CDR3 here is CSARFGGENNSPLHF. The CDR3 DNA follows: TGCAGTGCTAGATTCGGGGGCGAAAATAATTCACCCCTCCACTTT.

V is TRBV6-5 and J is TRBJ2-1; the D is unclear. Trimming stripped 11 bases from V and 6 bases from J, with 14 bases between. In germline, CDR1 is MNHEY, CDR2 SVGAGI. The CDR3 is 12 amino acids. CDR3 DNA sequence: TGTGCCGGCACGGGTGCAGGCAATGAGCAGTTCTTC. Residues: CAGTGAGNEQFF.

This clonotype showed up many times. The gene calls are TRBV7-2 and TRBJ2-7; no clear D gene. V was pared by 5 bases and J by 3 bases, with 11 bases between. CDR1 is SGHTA and CDR2 is FQGNSA in the germline V gene. This CDR3 has 13 amino acids. Here the CDR3 DNA reads TGTGCCAGCAGCCCTCGCTTATACTACGAGCAGTACTTC. Its translation: CASSPRLYYEQYF.

The gene calls are TRBV3-1 and TRBJ2-1; D call uncertain. Deletions cut 2 bases from V and 9 bases from J, with 14 bases between. CDR1 is LGHDT, CDR2 YNNKEL, per germline (reference sequence). This CDR3 comprises 14 residues. Written as DNA, the CDR3 is TGTGCCAGCAGCCAAAACGCCTTCGGGCCTGAGCAGTTCTTC. It specifies CASSQNAFGPEQFF.

There are many counts of this clonotype. The rearrangement uses TRBV4-1 and TRBJ2-6, with D possibly TRBD1 on 6 matching bases. The germline CDR1 and CDR2 sequences are MGHRA and YSYEKL. This CDR3 is 16 amino acids long. V lost 2 bases to trimming and J lost 0 bases, with 8 bases between them. The CDR3 protein is CASSQRQVSGANVLTF. CDR3 nucleotide sequence: TGCGCCAGCAGCCAAAGACAGGTCTCTGGGGCCAACGTCCTGACTTTC.

This clonotype turned up a few times. The J gene is TRBJ2-5, the V gene TRBV12-3 or TRBV12-4; 7 bases are a match to TRBD2. V gave up 6 bases and J gave up 5 bases; unmatched junction bases: 6. CDR3 length: 13 amino acids. The CDR3 nucleotides are TGTGCCAGCAGACCTACTAGCGTCGAGACCCAGTACTTC. It specifies CASRPTSVETQYF.

The chain carries TRBV19 and TRBJ2-1, with 11 bases matching TRBD2. CDR1 is LNHDA and CDR2 is SQIVND in the germline V gene (reference sequence). Trimming removed 3 bases from V and 6 bases from J; junction bases left unmatched: 4. The CDR3 totals 15 residues. CDR3 residues: CASSILAGGFNEQFF. As DNA, the CDR3 is TGTGCCAGTAGTATTCTAGCGGGAGGTTTCAATGAGCAGTTCTTC.

This chain uses TRBV9 with TRBJ2-5; D call uncertain. Germline CDR1 is SGDLS and CDR2 is YYNGEE. Between the trimmed V and J ends, which lost 0 bases and 3 bases, there was a span of 12 bases. There are 15 residues in the CDR3. The CDR3 loop reads CASSVGRSREETQYF. DNA of the CDR3: TGTGCCAGCAGCGTAGGCCGCTCCCGAGAAGAGACCCAGTACTTC.